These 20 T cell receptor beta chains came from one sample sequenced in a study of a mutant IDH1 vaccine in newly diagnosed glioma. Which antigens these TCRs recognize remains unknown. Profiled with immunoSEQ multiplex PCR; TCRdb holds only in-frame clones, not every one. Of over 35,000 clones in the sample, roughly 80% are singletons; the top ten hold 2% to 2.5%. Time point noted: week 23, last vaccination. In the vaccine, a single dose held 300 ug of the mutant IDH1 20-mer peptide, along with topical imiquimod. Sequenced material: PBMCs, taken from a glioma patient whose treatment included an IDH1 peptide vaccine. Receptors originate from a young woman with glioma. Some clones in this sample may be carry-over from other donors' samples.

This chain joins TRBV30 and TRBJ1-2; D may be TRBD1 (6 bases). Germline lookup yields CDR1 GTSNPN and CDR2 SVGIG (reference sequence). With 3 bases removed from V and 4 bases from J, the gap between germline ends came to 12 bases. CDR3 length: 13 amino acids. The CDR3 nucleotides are TGTGCCTGGAGCTCAGGGGCCAGCTATGGCTACACCTTC. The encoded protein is CAWSSGASYGYTF.

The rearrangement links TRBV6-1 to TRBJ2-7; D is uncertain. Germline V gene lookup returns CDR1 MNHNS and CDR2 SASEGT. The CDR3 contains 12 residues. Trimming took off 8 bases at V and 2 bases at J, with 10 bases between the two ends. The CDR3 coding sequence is TGTGCCAGCTTGGCAGGCCCCTACGAGCAGTACTTC. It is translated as CASLAGPYEQYF.

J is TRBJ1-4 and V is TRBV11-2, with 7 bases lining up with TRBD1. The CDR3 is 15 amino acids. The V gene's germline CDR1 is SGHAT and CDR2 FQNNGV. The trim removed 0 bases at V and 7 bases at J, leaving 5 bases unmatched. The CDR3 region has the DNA TGTGCCAGCAGCTTAGAGGGACAGAGGTTTGAAAAACTGTTTTTT. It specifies CASSLEGQRFEKLFF.

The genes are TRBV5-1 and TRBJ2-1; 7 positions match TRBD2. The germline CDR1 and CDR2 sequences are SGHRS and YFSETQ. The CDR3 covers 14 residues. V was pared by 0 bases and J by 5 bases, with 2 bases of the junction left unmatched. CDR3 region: CASSLVLANNEQFF. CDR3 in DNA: TGCGCCAGCAGCTTGGTACTAGCGAACAATGAGCAGTTCTTC.

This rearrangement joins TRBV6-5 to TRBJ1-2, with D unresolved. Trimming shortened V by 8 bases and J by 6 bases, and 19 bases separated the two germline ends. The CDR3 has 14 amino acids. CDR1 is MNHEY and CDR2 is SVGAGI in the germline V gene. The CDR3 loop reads CASSDPLGGNGYTF. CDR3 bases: TGTGCCAGCTCGGATCCCCTGGGAGGGAATGGCTACACCTTC.

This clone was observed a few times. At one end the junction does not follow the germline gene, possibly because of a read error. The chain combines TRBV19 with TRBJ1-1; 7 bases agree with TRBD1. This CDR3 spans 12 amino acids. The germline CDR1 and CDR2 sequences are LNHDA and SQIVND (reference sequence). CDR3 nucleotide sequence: TGTGCCAGTAGCGCGACAGGGCCGTTAGTGGTCTTT. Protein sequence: CASSATGPLVVF.

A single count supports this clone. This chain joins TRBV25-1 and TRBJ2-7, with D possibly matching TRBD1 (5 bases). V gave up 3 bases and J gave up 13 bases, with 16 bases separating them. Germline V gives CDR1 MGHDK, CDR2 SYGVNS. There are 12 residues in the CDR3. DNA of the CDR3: TGTGCCAGCAGTGAGGGGCCGCTTAACATCTACTTC. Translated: CASSEGPLNIYF.

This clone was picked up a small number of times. CDR3: CASSLRQGAEKLFF. CDR3 DNA: TGTGCCAGCAGCTTAAGGCAGGGGGCTGAAAAACTGTTTTTT. The J gene is TRBJ1-4, the V gene TRBV7-2, with 8 bases fitting TRBD1. The junction had 3 bases not matched to a gene; V was cut back by 2 bases and J by 7 bases. This CDR3 has 14 amino acids. The germline gives CDR1 SGHTA, CDR2 FQGNSA.

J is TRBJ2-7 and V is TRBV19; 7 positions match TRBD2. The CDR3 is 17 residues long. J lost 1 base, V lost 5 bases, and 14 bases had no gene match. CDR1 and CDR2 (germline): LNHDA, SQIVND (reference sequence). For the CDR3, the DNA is TGTGCCAGTAGTCATGGCCGTCCGGGGGGTGTTTCCTACGAGCAGTACTTC. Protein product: CASSHGRPGGVSYEQYF.

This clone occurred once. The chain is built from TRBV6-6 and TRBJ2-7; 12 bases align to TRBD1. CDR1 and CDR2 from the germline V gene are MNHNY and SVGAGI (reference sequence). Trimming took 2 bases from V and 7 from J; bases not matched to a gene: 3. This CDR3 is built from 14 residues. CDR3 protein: CASSYGTGGYEQYF. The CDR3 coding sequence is TGTGCCAGCAGTTACGGGACAGGGGGCTATGAGCAGTACTTC.

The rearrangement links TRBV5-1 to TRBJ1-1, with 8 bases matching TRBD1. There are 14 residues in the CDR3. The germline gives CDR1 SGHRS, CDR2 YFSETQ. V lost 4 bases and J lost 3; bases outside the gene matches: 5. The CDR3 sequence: CASSRRGRDTEAFF. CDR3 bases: TGCGCCAGCAGCCGCAGGGGGCGCGACACTGAAGCTTTCTTT. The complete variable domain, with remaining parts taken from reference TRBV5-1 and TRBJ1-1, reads KAGVTQTPRYLIKTRGQQVTLSCSPISGHRSVSWYQQTPGQGLQFLFEYFSETQRNKGNFPGRFSGRQFSNSRSEMNVSTLELGDSALYLCASSRRGRDTEAFFGQGTRLTVV.

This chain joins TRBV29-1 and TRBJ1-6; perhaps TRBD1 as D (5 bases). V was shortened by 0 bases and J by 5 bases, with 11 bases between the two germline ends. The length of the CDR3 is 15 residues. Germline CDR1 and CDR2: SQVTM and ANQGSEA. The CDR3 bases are TGCAGCGTTGAAGAAGAAGGGGTAAATAATTCACCCCTCCACTTT. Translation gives CSVEEEGVNNSPLHF.

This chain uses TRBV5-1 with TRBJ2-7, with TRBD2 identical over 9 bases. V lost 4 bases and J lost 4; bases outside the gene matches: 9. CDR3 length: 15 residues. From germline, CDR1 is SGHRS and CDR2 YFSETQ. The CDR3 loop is CASSPESGLAYEQYF. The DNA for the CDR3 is TGCGCCAGCAGCCCCGAATCGGGACTAGCTTACGAGCAGTACTTC.

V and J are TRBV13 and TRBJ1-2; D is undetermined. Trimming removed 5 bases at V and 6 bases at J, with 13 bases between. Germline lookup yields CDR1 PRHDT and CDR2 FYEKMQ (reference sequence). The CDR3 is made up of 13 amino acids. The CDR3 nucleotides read TGTGCCAGCAGCCAGGTCCACGTCGATGGCTACACCTTC. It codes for CASSQVHVDGYTF. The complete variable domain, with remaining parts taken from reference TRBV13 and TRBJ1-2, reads AAGVIQSPRHLIKEKRETATLKCYPIPRHDTVYWYQQGPGQDPQFLISFYEKMQSDKGSIPDRFSAQQFSDYHSELNMSSLELGDSALYFCASSQVHVDGYTFGSGTRLTVV.

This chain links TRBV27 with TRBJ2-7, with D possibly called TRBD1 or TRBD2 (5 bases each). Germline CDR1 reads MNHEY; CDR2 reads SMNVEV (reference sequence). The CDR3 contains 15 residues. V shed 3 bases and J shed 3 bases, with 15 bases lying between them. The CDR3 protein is CASSFYRDPDYEQYF. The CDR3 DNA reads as TGTGCCAGCAGTTTCTATAGGGACCCAGACTACGAGCAGTACTTC.

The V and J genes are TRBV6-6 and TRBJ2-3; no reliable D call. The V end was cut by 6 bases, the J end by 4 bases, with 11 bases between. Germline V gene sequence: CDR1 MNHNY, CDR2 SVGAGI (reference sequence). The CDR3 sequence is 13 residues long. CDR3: CASRLYIADTQYF. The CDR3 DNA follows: TGTGCCAGCAGACTTTACATCGCAGATACGCAGTATTTT.

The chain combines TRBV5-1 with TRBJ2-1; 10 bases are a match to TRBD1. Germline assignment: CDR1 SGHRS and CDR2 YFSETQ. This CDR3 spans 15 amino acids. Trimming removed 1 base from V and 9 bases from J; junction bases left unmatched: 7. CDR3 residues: CASSLRGQGLGEQFF. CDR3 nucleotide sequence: TGCGCCAGCAGCTTGCGGGGACAGGGGTTAGGTGAGCAGTTCTTC.

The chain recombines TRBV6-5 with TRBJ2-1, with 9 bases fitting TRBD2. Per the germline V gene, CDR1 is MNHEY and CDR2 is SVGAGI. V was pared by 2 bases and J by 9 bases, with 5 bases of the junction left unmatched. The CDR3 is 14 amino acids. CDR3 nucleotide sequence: TGTGCCAGCAGTTACACAGGGACTAGCAGTGAGCAGTTCTTC. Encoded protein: CASSYTGTSSEQFF.

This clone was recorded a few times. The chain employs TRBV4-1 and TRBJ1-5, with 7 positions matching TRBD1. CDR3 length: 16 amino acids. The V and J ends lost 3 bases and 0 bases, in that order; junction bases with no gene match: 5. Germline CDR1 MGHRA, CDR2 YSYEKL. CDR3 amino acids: CASSHGTAYSNQPQHF. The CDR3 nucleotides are TGCGCCAGCAGCCATGGGACAGCTTATAGCAATCAGCCCCAGCATTTT.

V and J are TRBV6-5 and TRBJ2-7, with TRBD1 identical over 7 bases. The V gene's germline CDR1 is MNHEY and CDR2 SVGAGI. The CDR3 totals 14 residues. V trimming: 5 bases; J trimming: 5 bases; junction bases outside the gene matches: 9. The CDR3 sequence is CASSRGDRVNEQYF. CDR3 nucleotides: TGTGCCAGCAGTCGTGGAGACAGGGTCAACGAGCAGTACTTC.